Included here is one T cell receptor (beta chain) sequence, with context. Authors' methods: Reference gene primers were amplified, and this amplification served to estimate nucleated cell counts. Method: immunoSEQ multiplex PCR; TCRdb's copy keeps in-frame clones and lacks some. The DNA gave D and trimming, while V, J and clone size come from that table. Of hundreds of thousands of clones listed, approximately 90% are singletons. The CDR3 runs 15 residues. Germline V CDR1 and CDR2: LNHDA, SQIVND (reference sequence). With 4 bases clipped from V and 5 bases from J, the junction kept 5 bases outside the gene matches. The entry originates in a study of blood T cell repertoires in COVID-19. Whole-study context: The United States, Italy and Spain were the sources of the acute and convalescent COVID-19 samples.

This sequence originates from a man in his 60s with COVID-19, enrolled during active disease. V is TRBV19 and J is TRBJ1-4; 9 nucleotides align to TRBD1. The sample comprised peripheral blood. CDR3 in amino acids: CASSRGTGRNEKLFF. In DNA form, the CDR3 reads TGTGCCAGTAGTAGGGGGACAGGGAGGAATGAAAAACTGTTTTTT.